This entry features one T cell receptor (beta chain) sequence. The target antigen is unknown. Libraries were prepared by immunoSEQ multiplex PCR; TCRdb keeps only in-frame clonotypes and omits some of them. Of approximately 160,000 clones detected, about 89% appear once; the ten largest clones hold 3% to 3.5%. This entry belongs to a study of cytomegalovirus exposure and HLA in healthy donors. Study-level findings and limits: According to reports, the classifier identified cytomegalovirus status with high specificity and sensitivity.

The CDR3 runs to 14 residues. CDR1 is MDHEN, CDR2 SYDVKM, per germline. With 3 bases removed from V and 4 bases from J, the gap between germline ends came to 12 bases. The chain recombines TRBV28 with TRBJ2-5; no definite D call. Sequenced input: PBMCs. This receptor was identified in a woman between 18 and 29 years old in good health and CMV-seropositive. CDR3 sequence (DNA): TGTGCCAGCAGTTTGAGATATCCCATAGAGACCCAGTACTTC. Translation gives CASSLRYPIETQYF. Together with reference TRBV28 and TRBJ2-5, the CDR3 gives the full variable domain: DVKVTQSSRYLVKRTGEKVFLECVQDMDHENMFWYRQDPGLGLRLIYFSYDVKMKEKGDIPEGYSVSREKKERFSLILESASTNQTSMYLCASSLRYPIETQYFGPGTRLLVL.